This paragraph covers one T cell receptor beta chain sequence. What antigen it recognizes has not been identified. Within one base of it there is no much larger clone, and no base qualities were kept. The CDR3 has 16 amino acids, counting the end cysteine and phenylalanine. Only the CDR3 part of the read is kept: 48 bases, read in frame from the first base. V is reduced by 4 bases and J by 0 bases, leaving a spacing of 14 bases between them. CDR1 SGDLS and CDR2 YYNGEE are derived from the germline V gene. TCRbeta CDR3 regions were amplified from genomic DNA using the immunoSEQ Assay, a bias-controlled multiplex PCR. Processing in the source paper ran as follows. The number of nucleated cells in each sample was estimated from the amplification of reference gene primers within the assay. To quantify the absolute abundance of each unique TCRbeta CDR3 rearrangement, sequence reads were collapsed and filtered. For each sample, productive Simpson clonality was calculated as the square root of Simpson's diversity index over productive rearrangements. In TCRdb, the immuneACCESS table is reduced to in-frame sequences with V and J assigned. These tables do not hold every clone; where another copy was compared, an unresolved V gene accounts for under half, and the others remain unexplained. That table gives V, J and clone size, and the DNA gave D and trimming. This sample gives about 270,000 clones in total; 86% of them show up just once. Around 10% of the sample lies in the top ten.

The record originates from a study of blood T cell repertoires in COVID-19 (TCRdb year 2020). In terms of the full investigation: The collaborator samples originated in the United States, Italy and Spain and spanned the acute and convalescent phases of COVID-19. Subjects who had been exposed to COVID-19, were actively infected with it, or had recovered from it provided the deeply sampled blood TCRbeta repertoires that made up the dataset. The material from the prospective study consisted of cDNA or gDNA derived from T cells, B-cell-depleted T cells, or PBMCs. Samples were obtained from the ongoing ImmuneRACE study (first 160 participants) and from some 1,300 subjects provided by 6 global collaborators. The repertoires were made available in a free public database intended to serve as a resource for research on the immune response to SARS-CoV-2. Where available, HLA class I and class II types were taken from metadata supplied by the sample provider and were not determined by assay-based typing. Sample metadata almost always included a de-identified subject ID, COVID-19 status, age in years and sex.

General findings and caveats noted by the study authors: Clinical and demographic metadata were provided uncurated, with the amount varying by source and participant.

Another Seattle source contributed samples from volunteer blood donors who had recovered from COVID-19. Whole blood was collected in K2EDTA tubes by collaborating institutions according to the institutions' own protocols. Collaborator samples were shipped for TCRbeta analysis as frozen whole blood, isolated PBMCs, or DNA extracted from either sample type. Sequencing was done on a sample of peripheral blood. The sequence links TRBV9 to TRBJ2-1, with TRBD2 as a weak D call on 6 bases. This receptor was identified in a man aged 35-49 years who had recovered from COVID-19. The nucleotide sequence reads as follows: TGTGCCAGCAGCATCCGGGACTTTAGCTCCTACAATGAGCAGTTCTTC. Its protein is CASSIRDFSSYNEQFF.